The entry below gives a single T cell receptor (beta chain) sequence along with its context. Its cognate antigen is unknown. This specimen belongs to a study of T cells in Graves' hyperthyroidism and ophthalmopathy. The V segment lost 5 bases and the J segment 5 bases; nucleotides outside the gene matches: 6. The CDR3 is 14 residues long. A Clinical Activity Score of at least 3, a NOSPECS grade of at least 4 and a duration under 3 months were recorded in the ophthalmopathy patients. Exclusion followed for patients with uncontrolled infection, other autoimmune disease, pregnancy or lactation. Study-level findings and limits: Using 13 V-J features, a model discriminated ophthalmopathy from stable hyperthyroidism. Blood also contained most expanded thyroid clonotypes above 0.001.

Amplification targeted TCR beta CDR3 regions from RNA transcripts. First-round RT-PCR of the TCR CDR3 relied on the HTBI primer set. Using its own MiXCR run on the multiplex PCR reads, TCRdb lists one record per CDR3 protein. Of around 300,000 distinct CDR3 sequences in the sample, about 20% were seen once. The sample comprised blood. This chain joins TRBV12-3 or TRBV12-4 and TRBJ2-5; 9 nucleotides agree with TRBD2. This receptor was obtained from a man aged 30 to 45 with Graves' ophthalmopathy. For the CDR3, the DNA is TGTGCCAGCAGTATCATGCGGGGGGGGGAGACCCAGTACTTC. It encodes CASSIMRGGETQYF.